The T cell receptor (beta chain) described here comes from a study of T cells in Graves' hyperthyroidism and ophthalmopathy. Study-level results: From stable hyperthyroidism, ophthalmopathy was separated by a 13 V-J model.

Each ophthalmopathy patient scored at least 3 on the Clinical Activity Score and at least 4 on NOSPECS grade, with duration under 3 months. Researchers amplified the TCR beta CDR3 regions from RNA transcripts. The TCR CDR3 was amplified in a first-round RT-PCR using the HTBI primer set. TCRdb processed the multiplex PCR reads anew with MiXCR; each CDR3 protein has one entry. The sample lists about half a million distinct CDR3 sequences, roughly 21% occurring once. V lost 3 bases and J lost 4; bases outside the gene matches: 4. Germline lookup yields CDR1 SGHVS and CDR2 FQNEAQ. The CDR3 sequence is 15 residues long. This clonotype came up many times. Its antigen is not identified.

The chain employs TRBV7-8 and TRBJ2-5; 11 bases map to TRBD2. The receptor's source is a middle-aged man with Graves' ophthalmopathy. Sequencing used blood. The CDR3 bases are TGTGCCAGCAGCTTCTATACTAGCGGGGGAGAGACCCAGTACTTC. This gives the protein CASSFYTSGGETQYF.